A selection of T cell receptor beta chains follows, all from one sample in a study of T cells in Graves' hyperthyroidism and ophthalmopathy. MiXCR, applied by TCRdb to the multiplex PCR reads, yields one record per CDR3 protein. The sample comprises about 260,000 distinct CDR3 sequences, 16% of which are singletons, and around 30% rests with the top ten. Source material: blood. The receptors shown here come from a woman aged 18-30 years with Graves' ophthalmopathy. CDR3s leave out the opening cysteine and the closing phenylalanine or tryptophan. The order of the fields is V gene, J gene, CDR3 protein.

TRBV5-1	TRBJ1-4	ASRPYPGVKDEKLF
TRBV30	TRBJ1-4	AWSVGRGKLF
TRBV27	TRBJ2-3	ASSLYTSGGIADTQY
TRBV2	TRBJ2-1	ASSEGLAKGEQF
TRBV12-3/TRBV12-4	TRBJ1-2	ATLDDSNYGYT
TRBV5-1	TRBJ2-1	ASSWGTGGNNEQF
TRBV18	TRBJ2-2	ASSPTSGANTGELF
TRBV6-2/TRBV6-3	TRBJ1-2	ASSYDGYGYT
TRBV7-9	TRBJ1-3	ASRLLGDTIY
TRBV20-1	TRBJ1-5	SARSGGRSNQPQH
TRBV28	TRBJ1-5	ASSYRTGHQPQH
TRBV5-4	TRBJ2-5	ASSYTGLVKGETQY
TRBV12-3/TRBV12-4	TRBJ2-7	ASSWELGEQY
TRBV10-2	TRBJ1-5	ASSESTGANQPQH
TRBV2	TRBJ2-3	ASRGGGIGEDTQY
TRBV19	TRBJ2-7	ASSIAGTGGMNEQY
TRBV28	TRBJ1-2	ASSSGQGGGYT
TRBV10-3	TRBJ1-2	AISEYQRGYT
TRBV3-1	TRBJ2-1	ASSQLSSGSNNEQF